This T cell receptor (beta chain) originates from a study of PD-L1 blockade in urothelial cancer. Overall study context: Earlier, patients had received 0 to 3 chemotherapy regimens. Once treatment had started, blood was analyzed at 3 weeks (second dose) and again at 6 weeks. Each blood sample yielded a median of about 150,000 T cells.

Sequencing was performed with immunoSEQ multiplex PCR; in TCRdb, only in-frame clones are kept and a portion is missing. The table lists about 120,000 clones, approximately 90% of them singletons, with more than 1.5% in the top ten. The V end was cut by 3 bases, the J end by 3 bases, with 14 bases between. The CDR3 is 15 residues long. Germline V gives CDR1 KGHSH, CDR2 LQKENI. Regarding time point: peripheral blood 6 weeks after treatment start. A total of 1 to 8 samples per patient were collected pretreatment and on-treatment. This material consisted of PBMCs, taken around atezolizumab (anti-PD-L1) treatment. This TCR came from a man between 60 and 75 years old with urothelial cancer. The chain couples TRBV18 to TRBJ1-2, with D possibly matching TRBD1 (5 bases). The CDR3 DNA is TGTGCCAGCTCACCCGGGGCGCGGGGTGACTATGGCTACACCTTC. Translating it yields CASSPGARGDYGYTF.